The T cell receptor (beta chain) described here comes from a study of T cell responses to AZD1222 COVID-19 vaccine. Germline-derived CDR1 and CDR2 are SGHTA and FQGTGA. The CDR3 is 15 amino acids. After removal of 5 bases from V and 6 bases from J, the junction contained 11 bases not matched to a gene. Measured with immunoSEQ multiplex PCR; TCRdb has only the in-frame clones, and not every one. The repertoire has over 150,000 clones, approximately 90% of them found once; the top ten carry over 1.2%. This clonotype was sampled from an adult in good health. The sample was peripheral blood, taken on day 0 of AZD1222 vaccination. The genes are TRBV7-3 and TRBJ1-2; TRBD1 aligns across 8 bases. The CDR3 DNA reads TGTGCCAGCAGCGCAACCCGGACAGGGACGAATGGCTACACCTTC. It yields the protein CASSATRTGTNGYTF.